The 30 T cell receptor beta chains presented below share a single source sample, sequenced in a study of CD8 T cells in Susac syndrome. Reverse transcription used roughly 0.5 to 1 ug RNA and random hexamers. Using its own MiXCR run on the immunoSEQ multiplex PCR reads, TCRdb lists one record per CDR3 protein. This table has around 70,000 distinct CDR3 sequences, about 94% appearing once. Source material: CD8+ T cells from PBMCs. The receptors come from a human donor with multiple sclerosis.

The chain recombines TRBV7-8 with TRBJ2-1; either TRBD1 or TRBD2 may supply D (6 bases each). With 0 bases removed from V and 5 bases from J, the gap between germline ends came to 14 bases. There are 16 residues in the CDR3. CDR1 is SGHVS and CDR2 is FQNEAQ in the germline V gene. CDR3 bases: TGTGCCAGCAGCTTAGCGAGGGGGACTGTCAACAATGAGCAGTTCTTC. This encodes CASSLARGTVNNEQFF.

This chain links TRBV4-2 with TRBJ2-6; D is unresolved. Deletions cut 0 bases from V and 0 bases from J, with 3 bases between. The germline gives CDR1 LGHNA, CDR2 YNFKEQ. This CDR3 has 15 residues. The CDR3 region is CASSQDSSGANVLTF. CDR3 in DNA: TGTGCCAGCAGCCAAGACAGCTCTGGGGCCAACGTCCTGACTTTC.

This chain links TRBV5-1 with TRBJ2-1; perhaps TRBD2 as D (5 bases). Germline values: CDR1 SGHRS, CDR2 YFSETQ. The V end was cut by 2 bases, the J end by 2 bases, with 8 bases between. The CDR3 sequence is 14 residues long. DNA for the CDR3: TGCGCCAGCAGCTTTTCCGGGGCCTACAATGAGCAGTTCTTC. This sequence encodes CASSFSGAYNEQFF.

V is TRBV30 and J is TRBJ1-1; no clear D gene. Germline CDR1 and CDR2: GTSNPN and SVGIG (reference sequence). V shed 4 bases and J shed 4 bases, with 19 bases lying between them. The CDR3 has 15 residues. CDR3 region: CAWMIYKGSGTEAFF. CDR3 DNA sequence: TGTGCCTGGATGATATATAAGGGTTCCGGCACTGAAGCTTTCTTT.

The CDR3 spells CASSLVVRENEQFF. CDR3 sequence (DNA): TGTGCCAGCAGCTTAGTCGTACGGGAAAATGAGCAGTTCTTC. The gene calls are TRBV7-9 and TRBJ2-1; weak D call: TRBD2 (5 bases). This CDR3 is built from 14 residues. Germline V gene data show CDR1 as SEHNR and CDR2 as FQNEAQ (reference sequence). With 1 base removed from V and 7 bases from J, the gap between germline ends came to 11 bases.

This sequence joins TRBV30 and TRBJ2-1, with D unresolved. CDR1 is GTSNPN, CDR2 SVGIG, per germline (reference sequence). There are 12 residues in the CDR3. Trimming shortened V by 3 bases and J by 7 bases, and 10 bases separated the two germline ends. In DNA, the CDR3 is TGTGCCTGGAGCGTCGGGTGGAATGAGCAGTTCTTC. As protein: CAWSVGWNEQFF.

The genes are TRBV12-3 or TRBV12-4 and TRBJ2-5; the D is unclear. The CDR3 contains 13 residues. V was cut by 6 bases and J by 0 bases, with 8 bases left in between. CDR3 region: CASSDSDQETQYF. For the CDR3, the DNA is TGTGCCAGCAGCGACTCAGACCAAGAGACCCAGTACTTC.

This clonotype was seen more than once but under ten times. This sequence joins TRBV14 and TRBJ2-7, with no clear D. This CDR3 contains 12 residues. Germline-derived CDR1 and CDR2 are SGHDN and FVKESK. Trimming stripped 4 bases from V and 2 bases from J, with 6 bases between. Written as DNA, the CDR3 is TGTGCCAGCAGCCCCGTCCCCTACGAGCAGTACTTC. It codes for CASSPVPYEQYF.

The J gene is TRBJ1-5, the V gene TRBV10-1, with TRBD1 matching over 9 bases. Germline V gene sequence: CDR1 WNHNN, CDR2 SYGVQD (reference sequence). The CDR3 extends over 18 amino acids. The V and J ends lost 6 bases and 0 bases, in that order; junction bases with no gene match: 12. The CDR3 here is CASRKTTGGNGSNQPQHF. In DNA form, the CDR3 reads TGCGCCAGCAGGAAGACTACAGGGGGCAATGGTAGCAATCAGCCCCAGCATTTT.

This clonotype showed up just once. The J gene is TRBJ2-3, the V gene TRBV20-1, with TRBD2 as a possible D gene (6 bases). This CDR3 contains 12 residues. V lost 3 bases and J lost 7, with 11 bases in between. The V gene's germline CDR1 is DFQATT and CDR2 SNEGSKA (reference sequence). CDR3 in amino acids: CSARGLTNTQYF. For the CDR3, the DNA is TGCAGTGCTAGGGGACTGACGAATACGCAGTATTTT.

V usage is TRBV20-1 and J usage is TRBJ2-5, with 7 positions matching TRBD1. The CDR3 sequence is 15 residues long. The V and J ends lost 4 bases and 3 bases, in that order; junction bases with no gene match: 11. Germline loops: CDR1 DFQATT, CDR2 SNEGSKA (reference sequence). The CDR3 loop reads CSATDSKTGKETQYF. The CDR3, as DNA: TGCAGTGCTACGGATTCCAAGACAGGGAAAGAGACCCAGTACTTC.

CDR3 region: CASSLVRDYEQYF. The CDR3 DNA follows: TGTGCCAGCAGTTTAGTCAGGGACTACGAGCAGTACTTC. The chain employs TRBV27 and TRBJ2-7, with a possible D match to TRBD1 (5 bases). Trimming shortened V by 2 bases and J by 3 bases, and 8 bases separated the two germline ends. Germline assignment: CDR1 MNHEY and CDR2 SMNVEV (reference sequence). This CDR3 comprises 13 residues.

CDR3 sequence: CASSYGGQPQHF. The DNA of the CDR3 is TGTGCCAGCAGTTATGGGGGTCAGCCCCAGCATTTT. The chain couples TRBV6-2 or TRBV6-3 to TRBJ1-5, with D tentatively TRBD1 (5 bases). Trimming took 3 bases from V and 6 from J, leaving 6 bases between them. Germline lookup yields CDR1 MNHEY and CDR2 SVGEGT. The CDR3 has 12 amino acids.

This clonotype was counted a few times. The chain couples TRBV27 to TRBJ1-5; D is unresolved. The CDR3 runs to 14 residues. In germline, CDR1 is MNHEY, CDR2 SMNVEV (reference sequence). V lost 2 bases and J lost 2, with 7 bases in between. This chain's CDR3 is CASSLTGGNQPQHF. CDR3 coding DNA: TGTGCCAGCAGTTTAACCGGGGGCAATCAGCCCCAGCATTTT.

The chain links TRBV7-9 to TRBJ1-1; the D is unclear. The V end was cut by 4 bases, the J end by 1 base, with 7 bases between. Germline V gene lookup returns CDR1 SEHNR and CDR2 FQNEAQ (reference sequence). The CDR3 is 13 residues long. CDR3 sequence reads: CASSSPGNTEAFF. As DNA, the CDR3 is TGTGCCAGCAGCTCGCCGGGGAACACTGAAGCTTTCTTT. Based on the CDR3 plus reference TRBV7-9 and TRBJ1-1, the full variable domain is DTGVSQNPRHKITKRGQNVTFRCDPISEHNRLYWYRQTLGQGPEFLTYFQNEAQLEKSRLLSDRFSAERPKGSFSTLEIQRTEQGDSAMYLCASSSPGNTEAFFGQGTRLTVV.

The rearrangement uses TRBV30 and TRBJ1-1, with TRBD1 identical over 9 bases. Germline CDR1 GTSNPN, CDR2 SVGIG (reference sequence). CDR3 length: 12 amino acids. The junction had 2 bases not matched to a gene; V was cut back by 5 bases and J by 4 bases. The CDR3 nucleotides are TGTGCCTGGGGACAGGGGAGCACTGAAGCTTTCTTT. Translated, it gives CAWGQGSTEAFF.

This rearrangement joins TRBV29-1 to TRBJ2-1, with 8 bases fitting TRBD2. The ends lost 5 bases at V and 5 bases at J; junction bases unmatched: 11. Germline assignment: CDR1 SQVTM and CDR2 ANQGSEA. The CDR3 loop spans 15 amino acids. This chain's CDR3 is CSVPRGAGANNEQFF. The DNA for the CDR3 is TGCAGCGTTCCGCGGGGGGCGGGGGCCAACAATGAGCAGTTCTTC.

The V call is TRBV3-1, the J call TRBJ2-3; D remains unclear. The V end lost 3 bases, the J end lost 4 bases, and 5 bases lay between the germline ends. The CDR3 has 12 residues. The germline V gene has CDR1 LGHDT and CDR2 YNNKEL (reference sequence). The CDR3 here is CASSQGPDTQYF. CDR3 sequence (DNA): TGTGCCAGCAGCCAGGGTCCAGATACGCAGTATTTT.

J is TRBJ2-3 and V is TRBV9, with 7 positions matching TRBD1. Looked up from germline, CDR1 is SGDLS and CDR2 is YYNGEE. This CDR3 has 15 amino acids. Trimming at V came to 6 bases and at J to 0 bases, leaving 7 bases not matched to a gene. CDR3 DNA: TGTGCCAGCACCGATGACAGGGCTAGCACAGATACGCAGTATTTT. Translation: CASTDDRASTDTQYF.

The chain links TRBV3-1 to TRBJ2-1; D might be TRBD1 (6 bases). V lost 1 base, J lost 5 bases, and 15 bases lay in between. This CDR3 has 16 residues. Germline CDR1 reads LGHDT; CDR2 reads YNNKEL (reference sequence). The chain's CDR3 is CASSQVPDSRNNEQFF. The CDR3 DNA reads as TGTGCCAGCAGCCAAGTTCCGGACAGTAGAAACAATGAGCAGTTCTTC.

This chain uses TRBV4-3 with TRBJ2-7, with D tentatively TRBD2 (7 bases). Germline V gene data show CDR1 as LGHNA and CDR2 as YSLEER. CDR3 length: 17 amino acids. V lost 0 bases to trimming and J lost 0 bases, with 15 bases between them. The CDR3 DNA follows: TGCGCCAGCAGCCAAGATCGGCTGGCGGGGGCCTCCTACGAGCAGTACTTC. Encoded protein: CASSQDRLAGASYEQYF.

The V and J genes are TRBV28 and TRBJ1-1; D might be TRBD1 (5 bases). CDR1 and CDR2 (germline): MDHEN, SYDVKM. This CDR3 has 13 residues. V lost 10 bases and J lost 1, with 13 bases in between. The CDR3 DNA sequence: TGTGCCACCAAATTAGGGGCGAACACTGAAGCTTTCTTT. This sequence encodes CATKLGANTEAFF.

The rearrangement joins TRBV29-1 to TRBJ2-1, with D possibly TRBD2 on 5 matching bases. The V end lost 6 bases, the J end lost 5 bases, and 11 bases lay between the germline ends. Germline CDR1 SQVTM, CDR2 ANQGSEA. This CDR3 contains 12 residues. The CDR3 sequence: CSVAGMNNEQFF. CDR3 nucleotide sequence: TGCAGCGTGGCCGGGATGAACAATGAGCAGTTCTTC.

This clonotype was observed once. CDR3 sequence (DNA): TGCGCCAGCAGTCCTAGCGTGACAGGGTTCGGACAGCCCCAGCATTTT. Its protein product is CASSPSVTGFGQPQHF. The V call is TRBV4-3, the J call TRBJ1-5; 7 positions match TRBD1. There are 16 residues in the CDR3. J was trimmed by 7 bases and V by 6 bases; bases with no gene match: 15. Germline values: CDR1 LGHNA, CDR2 YSLEER.

The gene calls are TRBV27 and TRBJ2-3; unclear D gene. The CDR3 contains 13 residues. The V gene lost 1 base and the J gene lost 1 base, with 3 bases spanning the gap. Germline assignment: CDR1 MNHEY and CDR2 SMNVEV (reference sequence). The chain's CDR3 is CASSLYGTDTQYF. CDR3 sequence (DNA): TGTGCCAGCAGTTTATACGGCACAGATACGCAGTATTTT.

CDR3 sequence (DNA): TGTGCCAGCAGACTAGCGGGAGGTTCCAATGAGCAGTTCTTC. Residues: CASRLAGGSNEQFF. The rearrangement links TRBV27 to TRBJ2-1; 12 bases fit TRBD2. CDR3 length: 14 amino acids. V was clipped by 6 bases and J by 6 bases; unmatched bases: 3. The germline CDR1 and CDR2 sequences are MNHEY and SMNVEV (reference sequence).

CDR3 coding DNA: TGTGCCAGCAGTCCTGGACTAGCCCCCTACAATGAGCAGTTCTTC. Translation: CASSPGLAPYNEQFF. The chain couples TRBV27 to TRBJ2-1; 8 nucleotides match TRBD2. The V segment lost 5 bases and the J segment 2 bases; nucleotides outside the gene matches: 5. Germline V CDR1 and CDR2: MNHEY, SMNVEV (reference sequence). This CDR3 is built from 15 residues.

The genes are TRBV7-9 and TRBJ2-4, with D uncertain. V lost 1 base to trimming and J lost 6 bases, with 13 bases between them. Germline CDR1 is SEHNR and CDR2 is FQNEAQ (reference sequence). CDR3 length: 15 amino acids. DNA for the CDR3: TGTGCCAGCAGCTTAGGCAGCCTATTGGGAAACATTCAGTACTTC. Its translation is CASSLGSLLGNIQYF.

This clonotype was observed a single time. The chain links TRBV12-3 or TRBV12-4 to TRBJ2-2; D is ambiguous. CDR3 length: 15 amino acids. The V end lost 3 bases, the J end lost 4 bases, and 12 bases lay between the germline ends. The CDR3 nucleotides are TGTGCCAGCAGTTTTTTGGACCCAACCACCGGGGAGCTGTTTTTT. Translating gives CASSFLDPTTGELFF.

CDR3 sequence: CSAPRVGTEAFF. DNA of the CDR3: TGCAGTGCTCCCCGAGTTGGCACTGAAGCTTTCTTT. This sequence joins TRBV20-1 and TRBJ1-1; the D is unclear. The CDR3 runs 12 residues. Germline CDR1 reads DFQATT; CDR2 reads SNEGSKA (reference sequence). Trimming pared 5 bases from V and 4 bases from J, leaving 11 bases between.